The 17 T cell receptor beta chains presented below share a single source sample, sequenced in a study of beta chain features in type 1 diabetes. Study-level points and caveats: In every one of the four CD4+ subsets, TCRB CDR3s were moderately but significantly shorter in Type 1 diabetes patients.

Every isolated RNA sample was fully reverse transcribed, so sequencing captured expressed TCRB transcripts. Repertoires were generated with immunoSEQ multiplex PCR, while TCRdb's copy carries only in-frame clones and drops some. The table shows more than 15,000 clones, with less than 85% occurring only once. For these receptors, no antigen is known. Sequenced sample: stem cell memory CD4+ T cells from blood. The source is a man aged 25 to 40 with type 1 diabetes.

The chain employs TRBV28 and TRBJ1-2, with D hard to call. Germline V gives CDR1 MDHEN, CDR2 SYDVKM. V lost 3 bases and J lost 4, with 6 bases in between. CDR3 size: 12 residues. The CDR3 DNA reads as TGTGCCAGCAGTTTGGGAGGCTATGGCTACACCTTC. Protein sequence: CASSLGGYGYTF.

The chain is built from TRBV6-6 and TRBJ1-1; 8 positions agree with TRBD1. Looked up from germline, CDR1 is MNHNY and CDR2 is SVGAGI (reference sequence). The CDR3 length is 15 residues. Trimming at V came to 5 bases and at J to 5 bases, leaving 10 bases not matched to a gene. CDR3 nucleotide sequence: TGTGCCAGCAGTAGAACCGACAGGGGAGGTACTGAAGCTTTCTTT. Protein: CASSRTDRGGTEAFF.

The chain employs TRBV6-5 and TRBJ1-2; D is unresolved. V lost 6 bases and J lost 3, with 11 bases in between. Germline V gene data show CDR1 as MNHEY and CDR2 as SVGAGI. This CDR3 is 13 amino acids long. The CDR3 sequence: CASRPTLDYGYTF. The CDR3 coding sequence is TGTGCCAGCAGGCCGACTCTTGACTATGGCTACACCTTC.

This clone turned up a few times. The chain has TRBV2 and TRBJ1-1; 7 bases match TRBD1. The CDR3 has 15 amino acids. V lost 6 bases, J lost 5 bases, and 12 bases stayed unmatched. Germline loops: CDR1 SNHLY, CDR2 FYNNEI. CDR3 in DNA: TGTGCCAGCAGGGAAACAGGGGTCAGTTATACTGAAGCTTTCTTT. It translates to CASRETGVSYTEAFF. The full variable domain, in which reference TRBV2 and TRBJ1-1 provide the parts outside the CDR3, is EPEVTQTPSHQVTQMGQEVILRCVPISNHLYFYWYRQILGQKVEFLVSFYNNEISEKSEIFDDQFSVERPDGSNFTLKIRSTKLEDSAMYFCASRETGVSYTEAFFGQGTRLTVV.

V gene TRBV6-4 combines with J gene TRBJ2-3, with TRBD1 as a possible D gene (6 bases). The CDR3 is 16 residues long. Deletions cut 2 bases from V and 0 bases from J, with 12 bases between. Germline CDR1 and CDR2: MRHNA and SNTAGT. CDR3 amino acids: CASSDRGSPSTDTQYF. CDR3 nucleotide sequence: TGTGCCAGCAGTGACAGGGGGTCCCCAAGCACAGATACGCAGTATTTT.

The chain combines TRBV11-3 with TRBJ2-2; possible D gene TRBD2, 5 bases. The CDR3 contains 13 residues. The V and J ends lost 3 bases and 4 bases respectively, with 6 bases between them. Germline V gene lookup returns CDR1 SGHNT and CDR2 YENEEA. CDR3 DNA: TGTGCCAGCAGCTTCACTAGCACCGGGGAGCTGTTTTTT. Its protein is CASSFTSTGELFF.

Only a few counts were recorded for this clone. The gene calls are TRBV7-2 and TRBJ2-2; D is unresolved. In germline, CDR1 is SGHTA, CDR2 FQGNSA. The CDR3 spans 14 residues. With 3 bases removed from V and 4 bases from J, the gap between germline ends came to 9 bases. The CDR3 sequence is CASSFRSGTGELFF. The CDR3 bases are TGTGCCAGCAGCTTCCGGTCAGGCACCGGGGAGCTGTTTTTT.

The CDR3 region is CASSLGGTPNTEAFF. DNA of the CDR3: TGCGCCAGCAGCCTGGGAGGGACACCGAACACTGAAGCTTTCTTT. The V and J genes are TRBV5-1 and TRBJ1-1; a possible D gene is TRBD1 (6 bases). The CDR3 is 15 residues long. V dropped 4 bases and J dropped 1 base, with 14 bases sitting between them. Germline CDR1 is SGHRS and CDR2 is YFSETQ.

CDR3 protein: CAISPGKETQYF. The CDR3 DNA reads TGTGCCATCAGCCCAGGGAAAGAGACCCAGTACTTC. This chain connects TRBV10-3 to TRBJ2-5; D is possibly TRBD1 (5 bases). The ends were cut back, 6 bases at V and 3 bases at J, with 8 bases in the middle. The CDR3 is made up of 12 amino acids. Per the germline V gene, CDR1 is ENHRY and CDR2 is SYGVKD.

This rearrangement joins TRBV6-1 to TRBJ2-1, with 10 bases fitting TRBD1. Germline CDR1 and CDR2: MNHNS and SASEGT. The CDR3 totals 15 residues. V shed 3 bases and J 7 bases; nucleotides not matched to a gene: 6. The CDR3 bases are TGTGCCAGCAGTGAGCACCGGGACAGGGGTAATGAGCAGTTCTTC. Its translation: CASSEHRDRGNEQFF.

In this sample, this clone turned up a few times. CDR3 DNA: TGTGCCAGCAGTTACGGTGACACCGGGGAGCTGTTTTTT. Translating it yields CASSYGDTGELFF. V usage is TRBV7-9 and J usage is TRBJ2-2; D is undetermined. V was clipped by 6 bases and J by 3 bases, with 8 bases between them. Germline CDR1 reads SEHNR; CDR2 reads FQNEAQ (reference sequence). CDR3 length: 13 residues. The full variable domain, with the rest looked up from reference TRBV7-9 and TRBJ2-2, is DTGVSQNPRHKITKRGQNVTFRCDPISEHNRLYWYRQTLGQGPEFLTYFQNEAQLEKSRLLSDRFSAERPKGSFSTLEIQRTEQGDSAMYLCASSYGDTGELFFGEGSRLTVL.

The rearrangement links TRBV5-5 to TRBJ1-5; D remains ambiguous. The CDR3 consists of 13 residues. V lost 2 bases to trimming and J lost 5 bases, with 8 bases between them. CDR1 is SGHKS, CDR2 YYEKEE, per germline (reference sequence). CDR3 sequence reads: CASSFTTYQPQHF. In nucleotides, the CDR3 is TGTGCCAGCAGCTTTACGACTTATCAGCCCCAGCATTTT. Supplemented by reference TRBV5-5 and TRBJ1-5, the full variable domain reads DAGVTQSPTHLIKTRGQQVTLRCSPISGHKSVSWYQQVLGQGPQFIFQYYEKEERGRGNFPDRFSARQFPNYSSELNVNALLLGDSALYLCASSFTTYQPQHFGDGTRLSIL.

V and J are TRBV4-3 and TRBJ1-1; D is ambiguous. The CDR3 length is 16 residues. The germline V and J ends were trimmed by 0 bases and 4 bases, with 15 bases remaining between them. CDR1 is LGHNA, CDR2 YSLEER, per germline. CDR3 nucleotide sequence: TGCGCCAGCAGCCAAGATCCCCCGGGATGGGGCACTGAAGCTTTCTTT. Its translation: CASSQDPPGWGTEAFF.

The chain combines TRBV29-1 with TRBJ1-3; unclear D gene. The germline V and J ends were trimmed by 4 bases and 0 bases, with 10 bases remaining between them. From germline, CDR1 is SQVTM and CDR2 ANQGSEA. The CDR3 contains 14 residues. The CDR3 DNA reads as TGCAGCGTTGTTGGTCAGTACTCTGGAAACACCATATATTTT. Its protein product is CSVVGQYSGNTIYF. The full variable domain, rest sourced from reference TRBV29-1 and TRBJ1-3, is SAVISQKPSRDICQRGTSLTIQCQVDSQVTMMFWYRQQPGQSLTLIATANQGSEATYESGFVIDKFPISRPNLTFSTLTVSNMSPEDSSIYLCSVVGQYSGNTIYFGEGSWLTVV.

The chain is built from TRBV27 and TRBJ1-1; a weak D match, TRBD1 (6 bases). Germline V gives CDR1 MNHEY, CDR2 SMNVEV (reference sequence). V lost 9 bases to trimming and J lost 1 base, with 12 bases between them. The CDR3 is 13 amino acids. Here the CDR3 reads CASIKQGNTEAFF. The CDR3 DNA sequence: TGTGCCAGTATAAAACAGGGGAACACTGAAGCTTTCTTT.

Only one count was recorded for this clone. V usage is TRBV11-2 and J usage is TRBJ2-2; unclear D gene. Germline CDR1 and CDR2: SGHAT and FQNNGV. Trimming cost V 5 bases and J 1 base, with 11 bases left between them. The CDR3 extends over 15 amino acids. DNA of the CDR3: TGTGCCAGCAGCCACCCGATGCGGAACACCGGGGAGCTGTTTTTT. Translation: CASSHPMRNTGELFF. Filled out from reference TRBV11-2 and TRBJ2-2, the complete variable domain reads EAGVAQSPRYKIIEKRQSVAFWCNPISGHATLYWYQQILGQGPKLLIQFQNNGVVDDSQLPKDRFSAERLKGVDSTLKIQPAKLEDSAVYLCASSHPMRNTGELFFGEGSRLTVL.

Worth noting for this clone: This specimen includes other DNA sequences encoding the same CDR3. The V gene is TRBV28, the J gene TRBJ1-1; weak D call: TRBD1 (5 bases). Germline assignment: CDR1 MDHEN and CDR2 SYDVKM. Deletions cut 11 bases from V and 5 bases from J, with 9 bases between. The CDR3 extends over 10 amino acids. CDR3: CASGNTEAFF. The CDR3 bases are TGTGCCTCAGGGAATACTGAAGCTTTCTTT.